A selection of T cell receptor beta chains follows, all from one sample in a study of blood T cells in healthy people across ages. TCRdb re-called the 5' RACE reads through MiXCR, storing one row per CDR3 protein. The data contain approximately 580,000 distinct CDR3 sequences, less than 25% of them singletons. The same specimen was also included in a second study, on T cells of mothers and their children.

Sequenced: blood. The receptors come from a boy between 10 and 17 years old in good health. Each CDR3 is given with its conserved first and last residue. The order of the fields is J gene, V gene, D gene, clone size, CDR3 length, CDR3 protein, CDR3 DNA. The D gene is left open where the match is weak. Clone size is given for some rows only: seen once, a few or many times, or a class if the clone is expanded.

j_gene: TRBJ2-7
v_gene: TRBV12-3/TRBV12-4
d_gene: TRBD1
abundance: few
len: 16
CDR3aa: CASSPLRGQGTYEQYF
CDR3nt: TGTGCCAGCAGCCCCCTAAGGGGACAGGGGACCTACGAGCAGTACTTC

j_gene: TRBJ1-3
v_gene: TRBV7-9
d_gene: TRBD1
abundance: few
len: 16
CDR3aa: CASSLGTGGRGNTIYF
CDR3nt: TGTGCCAGCAGCTTAGGTACAGGGGGCCGTGGAAACACCATATATTTT

j_gene: TRBJ2-2
v_gene: TRBV24-1
d_gene: -
abundance: -
len: 11
CDR3aa: CATGNTGELFF
CDR3nt: TGTGCCACTGGGAACACCGGGGAGCTGTTTTTT

j_gene: TRBJ2-5
v_gene: TRBV20-1
d_gene: TRBD2
abundance: -
len: 17
CDR3aa: CSARALTSGGRQETQYF
CDR3nt: TGCAGTGCTAGGGCCCTAACTAGCGGGGGTCGGCAAGAGACCCAGTACTTC

j_gene: TRBJ2-7
v_gene: TRBV7-9
d_gene: -
abundance: -
len: 14
CDR3aa: CASSQLRPPYEQYF
CDR3nt: TGTGCCAGCAGCCAGTTGCGCCCTCCCTACGAGCAGTACTTC

j_gene: TRBJ2-5
v_gene: TRBV28
d_gene: -
abundance: -
len: 15
CDR3aa: CASSSPFGGQETQYF
CDR3nt: TGTGCCAGCAGTTCCCCCTTCGGGGGACAAGAGACCCAGTACTTC

j_gene: TRBJ1-1
v_gene: TRBV20-1
d_gene: -
abundance: -
len: 13
CDR3aa: CSARDRSQTEAFF
CDR3nt: TGCAGTGCTAGAGATCGTTCCCAGACTGAAGCTTTCTTT

j_gene: TRBJ2-7
v_gene: TRBV14
d_gene: -
abundance: -
len: 18
CDR3aa: CASSPTVFGLPPPYEQYF
CDR3nt: TGTGCCAGCAGCCCAACTGTCTTCGGGCTTCCCCCACCCTACGAGCAGTACTTC

j_gene: TRBJ2-5
v_gene: TRBV20-1
d_gene: -
abundance: few
len: 13
CDR3aa: CSARTARFETQYF
CDR3nt: TGCAGTGCCCGGACTGCTAGGTTCGAGACCCAGTACTTC

j_gene: TRBJ2-1
v_gene: TRBV7-9
d_gene: -
abundance: -
len: 14
CDR3aa: CASSLANQDNEQFF
CDR3nt: TGTGCCAGCAGCTTGGCCAACCAGGACAATGAGCAGTTCTTC

j_gene: TRBJ2-7
v_gene: TRBV20-1
d_gene: -
abundance: few
len: 14
CDR3aa: CSARVYGRAYEQYF
CDR3nt: TGCAGTGCTAGAGTTTACGGGAGAGCCTACGAGCAGTACTTC

j_gene: TRBJ2-5
v_gene: TRBV3-1
d_gene: -
abundance: -
len: 14
CDR3aa: CASSMRRDQETQYF
CDR3nt: TGTGCCAGCAGCATGAGGCGGGACCAAGAGACCCAGTACTTC

j_gene: TRBJ2-7
v_gene: TRBV6-6
d_gene: TRBD1
abundance: few
len: 13
CDR3aa: CATHLGQGYEQYF
CDR3nt: TGTGCCACCCATCTAGGACAGGGGTACGAGCAGTACTTC

j_gene: TRBJ2-7
v_gene: TRBV12-3/TRBV12-4
d_gene: TRBD2
abundance: -
len: 14
CDR3aa: CASSFKRDGTEQYF
CDR3nt: TGTGCCAGCAGTTTTAAGCGGGACGGCACGGAGCAGTACTTC

j_gene: TRBJ2-5
v_gene: TRBV3-1
d_gene: TRBD1
abundance: -
len: 13
CDR3aa: CASRMDRGETQYF
CDR3nt: TGTGCCAGCAGAATGGACAGGGGAGAGACCCAGTACTTC

j_gene: TRBJ2-7
v_gene: TRBV15
d_gene: TRBD1
abundance: -
len: 16
CDR3aa: CATSRAQGILSYEQYF
CDR3nt: TGTGCCACCAGCAGAGCACAGGGGATCCTCTCCTACGAGCAGTACTTC

j_gene: TRBJ2-1
v_gene: TRBV7-2
d_gene: TRBD2
abundance: few
len: 15
CDR3aa: CASSSSSGGHNEQFF
CDR3nt: TGTGCCAGCAGCTCCTCTAGCGGGGGGCACAATGAGCAGTTCTTC

j_gene: TRBJ2-7
v_gene: TRBV12-3/TRBV12-4
d_gene: -
abundance: few
len: 13
CDR3aa: CASRQNNAYEQYF
CDR3nt: TGTGCCAGCCGGCAGAACAATGCCTACGAGCAGTACTTC

j_gene: TRBJ2-7
v_gene: TRBV6-1
d_gene: -
abundance: few
len: 16
CDR3aa: CASRPPGWGDGYEQYF
CDR3nt: TGTGCCAGCAGGCCGCCCGGTTGGGGGGACGGCTACGAGCAGTACTTC

j_gene: TRBJ1-2
v_gene: TRBV7-2
d_gene: TRBD1
abundance: once
len: 15
CDR3aa: CASSLEGQGGYGYTF
CDR3nt: TGTGCCAGCAGCTTAGAGGGACAGGGGGGCTATGGCTACACCTTC

j_gene: TRBJ1-2
v_gene: TRBV7-2
d_gene: -
abundance: -
len: 14
CDR3aa: CASSLGRPTSGHTF
CDR3nt: TGTGCCAGCAGCTTAGGTCGGCCTACCTCCGGCCACACCTTC

j_gene: TRBJ2-7
v_gene: TRBV6-6
d_gene: -
abundance: -
len: 13
CDR3aa: CASSPTDTYEQYF
CDR3nt: TGTGCCAGCAGTCCTACCGACACCTACGAGCAGTACTTC

j_gene: TRBJ2-1
v_gene: TRBV5-1
d_gene: TRBD2
abundance: -
len: 16
CDR3aa: CASSWGLAGGLGEQFF
CDR3nt: TGCGCCAGCAGCTGGGGACTAGCGGGGGGGCTGGGTGAGCAGTTCTTC

j_gene: TRBJ2-4
v_gene: TRBV6-2/TRBV6-3
d_gene: TRBD1
abundance: few
len: 19
CDR3aa: CASSYSIVGFKGAGNIQYF
CDR3nt: TGTGCCAGCAGTTACTCCATCGTTGGTTTTAAGGGGGCTGGAAACATTCAGTACTTC

j_gene: TRBJ1-4
v_gene: TRBV6-1
d_gene: -
abundance: -
len: 14
CDR3aa: CASSTEASNEKLFF
CDR3nt: TGTGCCAGCAGTACGGAAGCCTCAAATGAAAAACTGTTTTTT

j_gene: TRBJ2-7
v_gene: TRBV7-9
d_gene: -
abundance: -
len: 13
CDR3aa: CASSSGLFYEQYF
CDR3nt: TGTGCCAGCAGCTCAGGACTATTCTACGAGCAGTACTTC

j_gene: TRBJ2-7
v_gene: TRBV18
d_gene: -
abundance: -
len: 15
CDR3aa: CASSPGQTKSYEQYF
CDR3nt: TGTGCCAGCTCACCAGGACAGACAAAATCCTACGAGCAGTACTTC

j_gene: TRBJ1-4
v_gene: TRBV12-3/TRBV12-4
d_gene: TRBD1
abundance: few
len: 16
CDR3aa: CASSFRGRLTNEKLFF
CDR3nt: TGTGCCAGCAGTTTCAGGGGGCGCTTAACTAATGAAAAACTGTTTTTT

j_gene: TRBJ2-6
v_gene: TRBV5-8
d_gene: -
abundance: -
len: 12
CDR3aa: CASSTGQILPTF
CDR3nt: TGTGCCAGCAGCACAGGACAGATTCTGCCGACTTTC

j_gene: TRBJ2-5
v_gene: TRBV5-4
d_gene: TRBD2
abundance: -
len: 18
CDR3aa: CASSKGALAGGPRETQYF
CDR3nt: TGTGCCAGCAGCAAGGGGGCTCTAGCGGGGGGTCCAAGGGAGACCCAGTACTTC

j_gene: TRBJ1-2
v_gene: TRBV5-4
d_gene: TRBD1
abundance: -
len: 13
CDR3aa: CASSWYRGYGYTF
CDR3nt: TGTGCCAGCAGCTGGTACAGGGGATATGGCTACACCTTC

j_gene: TRBJ2-2
v_gene: TRBV6-5
d_gene: -
abundance: -
len: 16
CDR3aa: CASSYVGAANTGELFF
CDR3nt: TGTGCCAGCAGTTACGTTGGGGCGGCGAACACCGGGGAGCTGTTTTTT

j_gene: TRBJ2-3
v_gene: TRBV5-1
d_gene: TRBD2
abundance: few
len: 16
CDR3aa: CASSGRGALSTDTQYF
CDR3nt: TGCGCCAGCAGCGGGAGGGGAGCCCTTAGCACAGATACGCAGTATTTT

j_gene: TRBJ1-6
v_gene: TRBV4-3
d_gene: TRBD1
abundance: few
len: 15
CDR3aa: CASSQSGQGNSPLHF
CDR3nt: TGCGCCAGCAGCCAATCCGGACAGGGGAATTCACCCCTCCACTTT

j_gene: TRBJ2-1
v_gene: TRBV6-5
d_gene: -
abundance: -
len: 11
CDR3aa: CAVKGYHEQFF
CDR3nt: TGTGCCGTTAAAGGGTACCATGAGCAGTTCTTC

j_gene: TRBJ2-2
v_gene: TRBV20-1
d_gene: TRBD1
abundance: -
len: 17
CDR3aa: CSARDLGQIANTGELFF
CDR3nt: TGCAGTGCTAGAGACCTGGGACAGATCGCGAACACCGGGGAGCTGTTTTTT

j_gene: TRBJ2-5
v_gene: TRBV12-3/TRBV12-4
d_gene: TRBD1
abundance: few
len: 13
CDR3aa: CASRRTGAETQYF
CDR3nt: TGTGCCAGCAGACGGACAGGGGCAGAGACCCAGTACTTC

j_gene: TRBJ2-1
v_gene: TRBV11-2
d_gene: TRBD2
abundance: few
len: 15
CDR3aa: CASSSGGSGYNEQFF
CDR3nt: TGTGCCAGCAGCTCCGGCGGGAGTGGGTACAATGAGCAGTTCTTC

j_gene: TRBJ2-5
v_gene: TRBV7-2
d_gene: -
abundance: -
len: 18
CDR3aa: CASSLANRFAGDQETQYF
CDR3nt: TGTGCCAGCAGCTTAGCGAATCGGTTCGCCGGAGACCAAGAGACCCAGTACTTC

j_gene: TRBJ2-7
v_gene: TRBV5-1
d_gene: -
abundance: -
len: 14
CDR3aa: CASMERTGAYEQYF
CDR3nt: TGCGCCAGCATGGAACGAACGGGTGCCTACGAGCAGTACTTC

j_gene: TRBJ2-2
v_gene: TRBV24-1
d_gene: -
abundance: -
len: 14
CDR3aa: CATKGTPNTGELFF
CDR3nt: TGTGCCACCAAAGGGACACCGAACACCGGGGAGCTGTTTTTT

j_gene: TRBJ2-5
v_gene: TRBV24-1
d_gene: -
abundance: few
len: 12
CDR3aa: CATSADRETQYF
CDR3nt: TGTGCCACCAGTGCCGATCGGGAGACCCAGTACTTC

j_gene: TRBJ2-1
v_gene: TRBV27
d_gene: -
abundance: -
len: 14
CDR3aa: CASSPLSSYNEQFF
CDR3nt: TGTGCCAGCAGCCCTTTGTCCTCCTACAATGAGCAGTTCTTC

j_gene: TRBJ1-4
v_gene: TRBV28
d_gene: -
abundance: -
len: 13
CDR3aa: CASSLTPTEKLFF
CDR3nt: TGTGCCAGCAGTTTGACCCCAACGGAAAAACTGTTTTTT

j_gene: TRBJ2-1
v_gene: TRBV14
d_gene: -
abundance: few
len: 15
CDR3aa: CASSHRRDLYNEQFF
CDR3nt: TGTGCCAGCAGCCACCGGCGGGACTTGTACAATGAGCAGTTCTTC

j_gene: TRBJ2-1
v_gene: TRBV7-2
d_gene: -
abundance: -
len: 16
CDR3aa: CASSSSTGPDGNEQFF
CDR3nt: TGTGCCAGCAGCTCAAGCACAGGGCCTGATGGGAATGAGCAGTTCTTC

j_gene: TRBJ2-7
v_gene: TRBV25-1
d_gene: TRBD2
abundance: -
len: 16
CDR3aa: CASSEWGGGSSHEQYF
CDR3nt: TGTGCCAGCAGTGAATGGGGTGGCGGGAGTAGCCACGAGCAGTACTTC

j_gene: TRBJ2-1
v_gene: TRBV6-5
d_gene: TRBD2
abundance: -
len: 15
CDR3aa: CASRRTSGSYNEQFF
CDR3nt: TGTGCCAGCAGGCGGACTAGCGGCTCCTACAATGAGCAGTTCTTC

j_gene: TRBJ2-7
v_gene: TRBV24-1
d_gene: -
abundance: many
len: 13
CDR3aa: CATSPGSSYEQYF
CDR3nt: TGTGCCACCAGCCCAGGATCCTCCTACGAGCAGTACTTC

j_gene: TRBJ2-7
v_gene: TRBV19
d_gene: -
abundance: -
len: 14
CDR3aa: CASSIGGRPYEQYF
CDR3nt: TGTGCCAGTAGTATAGGTGGACGACCCTACGAGCAGTACTTC

j_gene: TRBJ2-2
v_gene: TRBV11-2
d_gene: -
abundance: few
len: 14
CDR3aa: CASSLVQITGELFF
CDR3nt: TGTGCCAGCAGCTTAGTCCAGATTACCGGGGAGCTGTTTTTT